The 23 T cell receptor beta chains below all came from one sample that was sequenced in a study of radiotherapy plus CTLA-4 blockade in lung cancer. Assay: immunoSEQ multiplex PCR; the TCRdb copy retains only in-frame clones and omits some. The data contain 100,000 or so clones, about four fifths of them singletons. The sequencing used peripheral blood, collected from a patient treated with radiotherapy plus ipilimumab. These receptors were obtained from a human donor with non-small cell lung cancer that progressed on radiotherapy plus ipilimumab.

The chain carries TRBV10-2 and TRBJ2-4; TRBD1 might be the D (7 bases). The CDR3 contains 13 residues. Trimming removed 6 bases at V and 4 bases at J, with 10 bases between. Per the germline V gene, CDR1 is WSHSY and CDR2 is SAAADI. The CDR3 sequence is CASRSGGKNIQYF. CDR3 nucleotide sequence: TGCGCCAGCAGATCAGGGGGGAAAAACATTCAGTACTTC.

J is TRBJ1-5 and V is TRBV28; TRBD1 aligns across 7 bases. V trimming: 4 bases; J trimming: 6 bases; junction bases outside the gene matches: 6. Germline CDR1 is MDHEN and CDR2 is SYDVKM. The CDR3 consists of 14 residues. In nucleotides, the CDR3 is TGTGCCAGCAGTTGGTCGACAGGGACTCAGCCCCAGCATTTT. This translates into CASSWSTGTQPQHF. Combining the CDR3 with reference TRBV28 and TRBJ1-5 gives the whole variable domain DVKVTQSSRYLVKRTGEKVFLECVQDMDHENMFWYRQDPGLGLRLIYFSYDVKMKEKGDIPEGYSVSREKKERFSLILESASTNQTSMYLCASSWSTGTQPQHFGDGTRLSIL.

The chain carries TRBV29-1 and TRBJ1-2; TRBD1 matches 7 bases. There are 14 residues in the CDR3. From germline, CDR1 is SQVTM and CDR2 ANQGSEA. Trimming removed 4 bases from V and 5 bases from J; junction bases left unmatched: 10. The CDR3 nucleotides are TGCAGCGTTGCGGCAGCGGGACAGTCTTATGGCTACACCTTC. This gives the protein CSVAAAGQSYGYTF. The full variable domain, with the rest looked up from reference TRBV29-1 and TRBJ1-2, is SAVISQKPSRDICQRGTSLTIQCQVDSQVTMMFWYRQQPGQSLTLIATANQGSEATYESGFVIDKFPISRPNLTFSTLTVSNMSPEDSSIYLCSVAAAGQSYGYTFGSGTRLTVV.

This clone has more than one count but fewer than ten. The CDR3 loop reads CASSMAEPYEQYF. The CDR3 nucleotides are TGTGCCAGTAGTATGGCTGAGCCCTACGAGCAGTACTTC. The rearrangement joins TRBV19 to TRBJ2-7; D is unresolved. Per germline, CDR1 LNHDA and CDR2 SQIVND (reference sequence). V was trimmed by 3 bases and J by 2 bases, leaving 8 bases between them. This CDR3 has 13 amino acids.

Here the CDR3 DNA reads TGTGCCAGCAGAAGAGGGACAGCTAACGAGCAGTACGTC. Encoded protein: CASRRGTANEQYV. V and J are TRBV6-6 and TRBJ2-7; 7 bases are shared with TRBD1. Germline CDR1 MNHNY, CDR2 SVGAGI (reference sequence). The CDR3 consists of 13 residues. After removal of 6 bases from V and 5 bases from J, the junction contained 7 bases not matched to a gene.

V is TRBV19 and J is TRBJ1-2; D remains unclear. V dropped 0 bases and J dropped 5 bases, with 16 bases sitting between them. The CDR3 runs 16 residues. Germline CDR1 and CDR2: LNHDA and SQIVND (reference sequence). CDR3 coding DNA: TGTGCCAGTAGTATAGATCGGCGGTCTCTAAGTTATGGCTACACCTTC. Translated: CASSIDRRSLSYGYTF. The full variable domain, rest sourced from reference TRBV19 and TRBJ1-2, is DGGITQSPKYLFRKEGQNVTLSCEQNLNHDAMYWYRQDPGQGLRLIYYSQIVNDFQKGDIAEGYSVSREKKESFPLTVTSAQKNPTAFYLCASSIDRRSLSYGYTFGSGTRLTVV.

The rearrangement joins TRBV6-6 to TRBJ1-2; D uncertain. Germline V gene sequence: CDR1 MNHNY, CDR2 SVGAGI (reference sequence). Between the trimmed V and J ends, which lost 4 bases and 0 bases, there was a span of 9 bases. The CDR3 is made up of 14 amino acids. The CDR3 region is CASSSFDPNYGYTF. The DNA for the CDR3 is TGTGCCAGCAGTTCATTTGATCCTAACTATGGCTACACCTTC.

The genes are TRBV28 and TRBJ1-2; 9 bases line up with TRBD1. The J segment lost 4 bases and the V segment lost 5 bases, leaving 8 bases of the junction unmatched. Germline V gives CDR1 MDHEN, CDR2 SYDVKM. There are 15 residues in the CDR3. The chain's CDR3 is CASSPRDRELYGYTF. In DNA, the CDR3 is TGTGCCAGCAGTCCCCGGGACAGGGAGCTCTATGGCTACACCTTC.

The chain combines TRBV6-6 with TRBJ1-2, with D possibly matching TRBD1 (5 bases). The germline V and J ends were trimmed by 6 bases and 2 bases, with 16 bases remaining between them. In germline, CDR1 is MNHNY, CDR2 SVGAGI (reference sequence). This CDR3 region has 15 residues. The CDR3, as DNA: TGTGCCAGCAGCCTGCAGGGCGACAACAACTATGGCTACACCTTC. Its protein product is CASSLQGDNNYGYTF.

CDR3 loop: CASSEGGTYYQPQHF. Here the CDR3 DNA reads TGTGCCAGCAGTGAAGGGGGGACATACTATCAGCCCCAGCATTTT. The rearrangement joins TRBV6-1 to TRBJ1-5; tentatively, D is TRBD1 (6 bases). The CDR3 is 15 residues long. Germline V gene lookup returns CDR1 MNHNS and CDR2 SASEGT. Trimming removed 1 base at V and 5 bases at J, with 12 bases between.

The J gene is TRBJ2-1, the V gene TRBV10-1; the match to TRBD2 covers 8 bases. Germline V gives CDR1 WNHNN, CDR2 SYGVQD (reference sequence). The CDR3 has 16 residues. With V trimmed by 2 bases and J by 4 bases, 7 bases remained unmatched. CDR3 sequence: CASSERAGDSYNEQFF. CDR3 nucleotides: TGCGCCAGCAGTGAGCGAGCGGGAGACTCTTACAATGAGCAGTTCTTC.

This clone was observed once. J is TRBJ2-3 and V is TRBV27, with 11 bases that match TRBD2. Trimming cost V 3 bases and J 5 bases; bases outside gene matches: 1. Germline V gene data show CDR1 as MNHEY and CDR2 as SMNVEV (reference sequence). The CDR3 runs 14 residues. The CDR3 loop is CASSFLAGGDTQYF. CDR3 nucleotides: TGTGCCAGCAGTTTTCTAGCGGGAGGAGATACGCAGTATTTT.

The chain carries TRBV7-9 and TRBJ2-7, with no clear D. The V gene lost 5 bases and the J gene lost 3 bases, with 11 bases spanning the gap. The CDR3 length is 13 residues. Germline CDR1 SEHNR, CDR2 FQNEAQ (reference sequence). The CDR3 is CASSDRGSYEQYF. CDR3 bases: TGTGCCAGCAGCGACCGTGGAAGCTACGAGCAGTACTTC. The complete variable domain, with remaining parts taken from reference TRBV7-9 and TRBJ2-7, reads DTGVSQNPRHKITKRGQNVTFRCDPISEHNRLYWYRQTLGQGPEFLTYFQNEAQLEKSRLLSDRFSAERPKGSFSTLEIQRTEQGDSAMYLCASSDRGSYEQYFGPGTRLTVT.

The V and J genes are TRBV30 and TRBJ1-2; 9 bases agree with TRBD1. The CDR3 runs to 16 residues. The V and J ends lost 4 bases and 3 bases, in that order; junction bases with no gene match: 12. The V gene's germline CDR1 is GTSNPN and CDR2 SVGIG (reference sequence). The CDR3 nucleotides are TGTGCCTGGACCTACAGGGGGCAGCCGGGTCACTATGGCTACACCTTC. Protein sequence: CAWTYRGQPGHYGYTF.

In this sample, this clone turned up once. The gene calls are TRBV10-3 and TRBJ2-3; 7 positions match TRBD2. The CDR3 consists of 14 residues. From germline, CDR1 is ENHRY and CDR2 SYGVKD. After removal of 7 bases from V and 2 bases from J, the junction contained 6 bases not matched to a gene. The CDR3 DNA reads TGTGCCATCATAAGGCGGGAGCCCACAGATACGCAGTATTTT. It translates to CAIIRREPTDTQYF.

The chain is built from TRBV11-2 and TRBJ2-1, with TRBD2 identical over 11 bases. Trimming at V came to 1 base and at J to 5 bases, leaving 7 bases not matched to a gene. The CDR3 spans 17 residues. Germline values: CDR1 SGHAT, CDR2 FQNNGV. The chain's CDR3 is CASSLGTSGRFDNEQFF. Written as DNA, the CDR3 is TGTGCCAGCAGCTTAGGTACTAGCGGGAGATTCGACAATGAGCAGTTCTTC.

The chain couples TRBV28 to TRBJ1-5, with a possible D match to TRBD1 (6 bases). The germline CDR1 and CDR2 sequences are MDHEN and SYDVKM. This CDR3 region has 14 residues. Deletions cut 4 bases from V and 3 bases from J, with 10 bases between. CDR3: CASSYGGPNQPQHF. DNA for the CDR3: TGTGCCAGCAGTTACGGGGGCCCCAATCAGCCCCAGCATTTT.

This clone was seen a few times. CDR3 in DNA: TGTGCCAGTGGTACCGCGGGAGGGCAAGAGACCCAGTACTTC. It yields the protein CASGTAGGQETQYF. This chain uses TRBV27 with TRBJ2-5; 9 bases match TRBD2. This CDR3 has 14 residues. Looked up from germline, CDR1 is MNHEY and CDR2 is SMNVEV (reference sequence). V was pared by 9 bases and J by 2 bases, with 7 bases of the junction left unmatched.

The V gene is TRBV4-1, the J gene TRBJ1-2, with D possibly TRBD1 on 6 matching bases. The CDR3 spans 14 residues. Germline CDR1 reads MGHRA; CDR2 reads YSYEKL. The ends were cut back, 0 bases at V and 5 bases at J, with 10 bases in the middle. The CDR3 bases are TGCGCCAGCAGCCAAGACCCACAGGGATATGGCTACACCTTC. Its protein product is CASSQDPQGYGYTF.

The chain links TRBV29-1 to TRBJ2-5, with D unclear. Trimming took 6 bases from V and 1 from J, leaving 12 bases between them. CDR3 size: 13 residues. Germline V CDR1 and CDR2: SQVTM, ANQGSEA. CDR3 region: CSVYRPSQETQYF. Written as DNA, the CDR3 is TGCAGCGTGTATCGACCCTCCCAAGAGACCCAGTACTTC.

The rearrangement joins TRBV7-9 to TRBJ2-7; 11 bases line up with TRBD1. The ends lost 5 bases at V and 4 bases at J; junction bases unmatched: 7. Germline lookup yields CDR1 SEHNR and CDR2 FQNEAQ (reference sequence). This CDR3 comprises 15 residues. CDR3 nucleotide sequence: TGTGCCAGCAGCCAACCGGGACAGGGGGAGTACGAGCAGTACTTC. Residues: CASSQPGQGEYEQYF.

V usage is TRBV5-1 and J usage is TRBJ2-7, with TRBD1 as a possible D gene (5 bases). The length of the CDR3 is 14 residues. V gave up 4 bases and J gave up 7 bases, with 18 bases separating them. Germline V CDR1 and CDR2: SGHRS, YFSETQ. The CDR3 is CASSRSGWADEQYV. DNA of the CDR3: TGCGCCAGCAGCCGCTCAGGGTGGGCTGATGAGCAGTACGTC.

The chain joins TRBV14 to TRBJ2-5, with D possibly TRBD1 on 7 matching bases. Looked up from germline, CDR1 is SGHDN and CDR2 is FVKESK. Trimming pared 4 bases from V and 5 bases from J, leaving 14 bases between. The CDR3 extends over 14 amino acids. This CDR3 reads CASSPGGRDETQYF. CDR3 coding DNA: TGTGCCAGCAGCCCAGGGGGGCGCGACGAGACCCAGTACTTC. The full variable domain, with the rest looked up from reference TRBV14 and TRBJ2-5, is EAGVTQFPSHSVIEKGQTVTLRCDPISGHDNLYWYRRVMGKEIKFLLHFVKESKQDESGMPNNRFLAERTGGTYSTLKVQPAELEDSGVYFCASSPGGRDETQYFGPGTRLLVL.